One sample yielded the 28 T cell receptor beta chains listed below, sequenced in a study of blood T cell repertoires in COVID-19. The data were produced by immunoSEQ multiplex PCR, yet TCRdb's version contains in-frame clones alone and is incomplete. Counted here are some 54,000 clones, around four fifths occurring once; the ten biggest clones make up just under 7%. The sequencing sample was made of peripheral blood. The receptors stem from a man aged 65 to 79 with active COVID-19.

The genes are TRBV6-6 and TRBJ1-3; TRBD1 is a possible D gene (6 bases). V lost 4 bases, J lost 0 bases, and 7 bases lay in between. This CDR3 is 14 amino acids long. In germline, CDR1 is MNHNY, CDR2 SVGAGI (reference sequence). DNA for the CDR3: TGTGCCAGCAGTTGGACAGTCTCTGGAAACACCATATATTTT. This gives the protein CASSWTVSGNTIYF.

The chain employs TRBV30 and TRBJ1-5; D not certain. CDR1 and CDR2 (germline): GTSNPN, SVGIG (reference sequence). V gave up 4 bases and J gave up 5 bases, with 12 bases separating them. This CDR3 has 13 amino acids. The CDR3 here is CAWTTSRDQPQHF. The DNA for the CDR3 is TGTGCCTGGACCACCAGCCGGGATCAGCCCCAGCATTTT.

The V and J genes are TRBV19 and TRBJ1-4; 7 bases match TRBD1. This CDR3 has 13 residues. After removal of 9 bases from V and 7 bases from J, the junction contained 8 bases not matched to a gene. The germline gives CDR1 LNHDA, CDR2 SQIVND (reference sequence). CDR3 amino acids: CASEGTESEKLFF. CDR3 DNA: TGTGCCAGCGAAGGGACAGAAAGTGAAAAACTGTTTTTT.

This chain uses TRBV6-5 with TRBJ2-5, with D possibly TRBD1 on 5 matching bases. The CDR3 consists of 13 residues. Germline-derived CDR1 and CDR2 are MNHEY and SVGAGI. Deletions cut 5 bases from V and 3 bases from J, with 10 bases between. The CDR3 DNA reads TGTGCCAGCAGTCTATCGGACAAAGAGACCCAGTACTTC. It yields the protein CASSLSDKETQYF.

This clone was picked up a small number of times. The chain is built from TRBV4-1 and TRBJ1-2; 8 nucleotides agree with TRBD1. The CDR3 loop spans 15 amino acids. The V gene end was trimmed by 4 bases and the J gene end by 6 bases; junction bases not matched to a gene: 10. Germline lookup yields CDR1 MGHRA and CDR2 YSYEKL. The CDR3: CASSLNGQGQDGYTF. CDR3 sequence (DNA): TGCGCCAGCAGCCTTAATGGACAGGGTCAGGATGGCTACACCTTC.

This clone was counted a single time. This chain's CDR3 is CAVRGTGGGEQYF. CDR3 bases: TGTGCCGTGCGCGGGACAGGGGGGGGCGAGCAGTACTTC. J is TRBJ2-7 and V is TRBV6-6; 11 bases agree with TRBD1. The germline CDR1 and CDR2 sequences are MNHNY and SVGAGI (reference sequence). The CDR3 contains 13 residues. Trimming cost V 11 bases and J 6 bases; bases outside gene matches: 9.

The V gene is TRBV6-5, the J gene TRBJ2-1; D possibly corresponds to TRBD1 (5 bases). The CDR3 has 11 residues. Germline CDR1 reads MNHEY; CDR2 reads SVGAGI. Trimming took off 6 bases at V and 10 bases at J, with 10 bases between the two ends. The CDR3 sequence: CASSLGREQFF. In DNA, the CDR3 is TGTGCCAGCAGCCTGGGGCGGGAGCAGTTCTTC.

V and J are TRBV7-9 and TRBJ2-3; TRBD2 aligns across 10 bases. With V trimmed by 3 bases and J by 6 bases, 0 bases remained unmatched. The germline V gene has CDR1 SEHNR and CDR2 FQNEAQ (reference sequence). The CDR3 is made up of 13 amino acids. CDR3 in amino acids: CASSFSGGDTQYF. CDR3 DNA sequence: TGTGCCAGCAGCTTTAGCGGGGGGGATACGCAGTATTTT.

The chain has TRBV27 and TRBJ2-7; TRBD2 agrees at 11 bases. Trimming cost V 6 bases and J 0 bases; bases outside gene matches: 4. The CDR3 spans 15 residues. In germline, CDR1 is MNHEY, CDR2 SMNVEV (reference sequence). The CDR3 loop reads CASRKTSGASYEQYF. CDR3 coding DNA: TGTGCCAGCAGAAAGACTAGCGGGGCCTCCTACGAGCAGTACTTC.

This chain uses TRBV5-6 with TRBJ2-5; TRBD2 agrees at 12 bases. V gave up 1 base and J gave up 1 base; unmatched junction bases: 11. The CDR3 totals 19 residues. Germline V gene lookup returns CDR1 SGHDT and CDR2 YYEEEE. The CDR3 sequence is CASSLQGAGLAGRQETQYF. In nucleotides, the CDR3 is TGTGCCAGCAGCTTGCAGGGCGCCGGACTAGCGGGGCGCCAAGAGACCCAGTACTTC.

V and J are TRBV5-1 and TRBJ1-4; D is ambiguous. V lost 4 bases, J lost 8 bases, and 18 bases lay in between. This CDR3 is 15 amino acids long. CDR1 and CDR2 from the germline V gene are SGHRS and YFSETQ. Here the CDR3 DNA reads TGCGCCAGCAGCCCCGGGAAGGGTGGAAACGAAAAACTGTTTTTT. Translating it yields CASSPGKGGNEKLFF.

The chain is built from TRBV2 and TRBJ2-4; the match to TRBD2 covers 8 bases. Germline V gene sequence: CDR1 SNHLY, CDR2 FYNNEI. This CDR3 is 15 amino acids long. The trim removed 7 bases at V and 4 bases at J, leaving 9 bases unmatched. The CDR3 loop is CASTFGGTRKNIQYF. The CDR3 nucleotides are TGTGCCAGCACCTTTGGTGGGACTAGAAAAAACATTCAGTACTTC.

The gene calls are TRBV11-2 and TRBJ2-1; 9 bases fit TRBD2. CDR3 length: 17 residues. Losses at the gene ends were 0 bases for V and 10 bases for J; bases not matched to a gene: 13. Per the germline V gene, CDR1 is SGHAT and CDR2 is FQNNGV. The CDR3: CASSLDNPAGGFGEQFF. CDR3 sequence (DNA): TGTGCCAGCAGCTTAGATAATCCAGCGGGGGGCTTCGGCGAGCAGTTCTTC. The full variable domain, with the rest looked up from reference TRBV11-2 and TRBJ2-1, is EAGVAQSPRYKIIEKRQSVAFWCNPISGHATLYWYQQILGQGPKLLIQFQNNGVVDDSQLPKDRFSAERLKGVDSTLKIQPAKLEDSAVYLCASSLDNPAGGFGEQFFGPGTRLTVL.

With respect to this clone: At the DNA level, this CDR3 is encoded by other sequences in the same sample as well. The V call is TRBV9, the J call TRBJ2-1; no clear D gene. The CDR3 consists of 13 residues. Germline CDR1 reads SGDLS; CDR2 reads YYNGEE. The ends were cut back, 0 bases at V and 6 bases at J, with 7 bases in the middle. The CDR3 sequence is CASSVATSNEQFF. In DNA, the CDR3 is TGTGCCAGCAGCGTAGCCACAAGCAATGAGCAGTTCTTC.

V usage is TRBV10-3 and J usage is TRBJ2-3; 8 bases map to TRBD2. V was pared by 10 bases and J by 1 base, with 1 base of the junction left unmatched. Looked up from germline, CDR1 is ENHRY and CDR2 is SYGVKD. CDR3 size: 12 residues. The CDR3 loop is CATGGGTDTQYF. DNA of the CDR3: TGTGCCACCGGGGGGGGCACAGATACGCAGTATTTT.

The gene calls are TRBV6-1 and TRBJ1-2; 7 bases are shared with TRBD1. This CDR3 has 15 amino acids. V gave up 0 bases and J gave up 3 bases; unmatched junction bases: 4. The germline V gene has CDR1 MNHNS and CDR2 SASEGT. Written as DNA, the CDR3 is TGTGCCAGCAGTGAAGCACCGGGACAGTACTATGGCTACACCTTC. Amino acids: CASSEAPGQYYGYTF.

This sequence joins TRBV14 and TRBJ2-1; 9 positions agree with TRBD1. V lost 1 base, J lost 5 bases, and 6 bases stayed unmatched. CDR3 length equals 16 residues. From germline, CDR1 is SGHDN and CDR2 FVKESK. DNA of the CDR3: TGTGCCAGCAGCCAAGTGCCGGGACAGGGTGACAATGAGCAGTTCTTC. This gives the protein CASSQVPGQGDNEQFF.

The gene calls are TRBV5-1 and TRBJ2-5, with 7 bases lining up with TRBD2. The CDR3 consists of 13 residues. Germline V lookup: CDR1 SGHRS, CDR2 YFSETQ. The junction had 1 base not matched to a gene; V was cut back by 4 bases and J by 1 base. As DNA, the CDR3 is TGCGCCAGCAGCCCGGGGGGCCAAGAGACCCAGTACTTC. Protein product: CASSPGGQETQYF.

This sequence joins TRBV9 and TRBJ2-3; D possibly corresponds to TRBD2 (5 bases). The CDR3 consists of 17 residues. Germline CDR1 reads SGDLS; CDR2 reads YYNGEE. The V gene lost 0 bases and the J gene lost 3 bases, with 17 bases spanning the gap. The CDR3 spells CASSVEGSSTRTDTQYF. In nucleotides, the CDR3 is TGTGCCAGCAGCGTAGAAGGGAGCTCTACTAGAACAGATACGCAGTATTTT.

The genes are TRBV11-3 and TRBJ2-3; D unresolved. The CDR3 loop spans 14 amino acids. Trimming pared 1 base from V and 8 bases from J, leaving 13 bases between. Germline V lookup: CDR1 SGHNT, CDR2 YENEEA. CDR3 sequence: CASSLVATSGTQYF. Here the CDR3 DNA reads TGTGCCAGCAGCTTAGTGGCTACTTCGGGTACGCAGTATTTT.

V is TRBV4-1 and J is TRBJ2-7; 7 nucleotides agree with TRBD2. V gave up 3 bases and J gave up 3 bases; unmatched junction bases: 11. The CDR3 has 16 residues. Germline CDR1 reads MGHRA; CDR2 reads YSYEKL. The CDR3 sequence: CASSQAPGLNFYEQYF. The CDR3 coding sequence is TGCGCCAGCAGCCAGGCCCCGGGACTAAATTTCTACGAGCAGTACTTC.

The chain is built from TRBV11-3 and TRBJ2-1, with 9 bases identical to TRBD1. Trimming took 5 bases from V and 9 from J; bases not matched to a gene: 5. Germline V gives CDR1 SGHNT, CDR2 YENEEA. This CDR3 contains 13 residues. Here the CDR3 DNA reads TGTGCCAGCAGCCCAACAGGGGGCCTTGAGCAGTTCTTC. Its translation is CASSPTGGLEQFF.

The rearrangement joins TRBV19 to TRBJ2-3; 7 bases align to TRBD1. The CDR3 totals 16 residues. V lost 6 bases, J lost 1 base, and 10 bases stayed unmatched. Germline CDR1 reads LNHDA; CDR2 reads SQIVND (reference sequence). The CDR3 nucleotides are TGTGCCAGTAGCGGACAGGTCTCCTGGGGCACAGATACGCAGTATTTT. Its protein is CASSGQVSWGTDTQYF.

V is TRBV15 and J is TRBJ2-7, with D possibly matching TRBD1 (5 bases). Trimming stripped 3 bases from V and 0 bases from J, with 15 bases between. CDR3 length: 16 residues. From germline, CDR1 is LNHNV and CDR2 YYDKDF (reference sequence). The CDR3 sequence: CATSRGLDSFSYEQYF. The CDR3 nucleotides are TGTGCCACCAGCAGGGGGCTAGACTCCTTCTCCTACGAGCAGTACTTC.

This clone was observed a single time. The chain employs TRBV27 and TRBJ2-7, with 11 bases aligning to TRBD1. The CDR3 is made up of 16 amino acids. Trimming at V came to 6 bases and at J to 4 bases, leaving 11 bases not matched to a gene. The germline V gene has CDR1 MNHEY and CDR2 SMNVEV (reference sequence). Here the CDR3 reads CASRRKFGTGGYEQYF. The CDR3 DNA reads as TGTGCCAGCAGACGAAAATTCGGGACAGGGGGGTACGAGCAGTACTTC.

This clone came up once. This chain connects TRBV9 to TRBJ1-6; D is unclear. The CDR3 is 15 residues long. CDR1 is SGDLS, CDR2 YYNGEE, per germline. Trimming removed 0 bases from V and 7 bases from J, with 11 bases in between. CDR3 region: CASSVAGVGNSPLHF. The CDR3 coding sequence is TGTGCCAGCAGCGTAGCCGGGGTGGGGAATTCACCCCTCCACTTT. Looking up the rest from reference TRBV9 and TRBJ1-6 gives the full variable domain: DSGVTQTPKHLITATGQRVTLRCSPRSGDLSVYWYQQSLDQGLQFLIQYYNGEERAKGNILERFSAQQFPDLHSELNLSSLELGDSALYFCASSVAGVGNSPLHFGNGTRLTVT.

The genes are TRBV6-2 or TRBV6-3 and TRBJ1-2; TRBD1 might be the D (6 bases). Trimming removed 2 bases at V and 1 base at J, with 11 bases between. Germline CDR1 reads MNHEY; CDR2 reads SVGEGT. CDR3 length: 15 residues. CDR3 DNA: TGTGCCAGCAGTTACGCGGACAGTTTTAACTATGGCTACACCTTC. Its translation: CASSYADSFNYGYTF.

This clone showed up just a few times. The rearrangement joins TRBV11-2 to TRBJ2-7; 9 nucleotides agree with TRBD1. This CDR3 contains 15 residues. Germline V gives CDR1 SGHAT, CDR2 FQNNGV. The V gene end was trimmed by 0 bases and the J gene end by 3 bases; junction bases not matched to a gene: 3. CDR3 coding DNA: TGTGCCAGCAGCTTAGAGGGGACAGGGCTCTACGAGCAGTACTTC. Residues: CASSLEGTGLYEQYF.